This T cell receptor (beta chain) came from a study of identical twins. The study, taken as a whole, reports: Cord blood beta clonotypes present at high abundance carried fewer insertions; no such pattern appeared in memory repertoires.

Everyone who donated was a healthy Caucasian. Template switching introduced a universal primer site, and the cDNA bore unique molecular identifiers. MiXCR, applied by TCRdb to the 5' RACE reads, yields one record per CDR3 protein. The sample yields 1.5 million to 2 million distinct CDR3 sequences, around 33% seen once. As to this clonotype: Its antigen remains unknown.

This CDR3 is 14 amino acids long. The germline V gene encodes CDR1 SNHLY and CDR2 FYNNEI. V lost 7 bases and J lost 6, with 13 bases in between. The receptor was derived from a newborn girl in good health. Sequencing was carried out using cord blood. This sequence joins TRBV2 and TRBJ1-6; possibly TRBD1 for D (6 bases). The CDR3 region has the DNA TGTGCCAGCACGCGGACAGACCTTAATTCACCCCTCCACTTT. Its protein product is CASTRTDLNSPLHF. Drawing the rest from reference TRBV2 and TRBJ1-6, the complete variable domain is EPEVTQTPSHQVTQMGQEVILRCVPISNHLYFYWYRQILGQKVEFLVSFYNNEISEKSEIFDDQFSVERPDGSNFTLKIRSTKLEDSAMYFCASTRTDLNSPLHFGNGTRLTVT.